A few counts support the clone carrying this T cell receptor beta chain. Antigen: not known. HTBI primers from iRepertoire and Arm-PCR of CDR3 regions yielded the TCR beta libraries. Via MiXCR, TCRdb re-called the multiplex PCR reads, giving one row per CDR3 protein. The data hold 700,000 or so distinct CDR3 sequences, with about 30% observed a single time. The germline V gene has CDR1 SNHLY and CDR2 FYNNEI. V was clipped by 3 bases and J by 6 bases, with 6 bases between them. CDR3 length: 13 amino acids. The data were taken from a study of regulatory T cells in long-lasting Graves disease. Study outcomes and limitations: Newly diagnosed Graves' patients exceeded persistent ones in TCR diversity.

This sample's time point: persistent/refractory GD, antithyroid drugs over 5 years with positive TRAb. PBMCs were the source of the RNA used for TCR sequencing. The sequence was obtained from a female donor with Graves disease. The specimen comprised peripheral blood mononuclear cells (PBMCs), sampled when the disease was refractory, from a patient treated with antithyroid drugs. The chain uses TRBV2 and TRBJ1-6; D is unresolved. The CDR3 sequence: CASSDRSNSPLHF. The DNA for the CDR3 is TGTGCCAGCAGTGACAGGTCTAATTCACCCCTCCACTTT.